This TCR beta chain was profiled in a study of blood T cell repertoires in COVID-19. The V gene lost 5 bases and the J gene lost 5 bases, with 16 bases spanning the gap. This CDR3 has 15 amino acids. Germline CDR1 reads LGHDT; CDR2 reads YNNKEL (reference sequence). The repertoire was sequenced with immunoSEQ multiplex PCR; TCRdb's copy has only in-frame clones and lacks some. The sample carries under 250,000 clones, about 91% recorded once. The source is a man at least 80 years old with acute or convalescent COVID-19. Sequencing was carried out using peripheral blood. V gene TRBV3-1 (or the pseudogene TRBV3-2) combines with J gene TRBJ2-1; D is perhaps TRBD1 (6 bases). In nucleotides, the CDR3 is TGTGCCAGCAGCTCACAGTGGGGGCCGGACAATGAGCAGTTCTTC. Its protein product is CASSSQWGPDNEQFF.